This passage covers 23 T cell receptor beta chains from one sample sequenced in a study of cytomegalovirus exposure and HLA in healthy donors (dated by TCRdb to the late 2010s). Library preparation used the immunoSEQ multiplex PCR assay. TCRdb mirrors the immuneACCESS table, restricted to in-frame sequences. Some clones are absent from its copies; in checked studies, under half trace to an unresolved V gene, and the reason for the others is unknown. In all, the sample holds around 140,000 clones, and about 95% of those were seen once. 1.8% of the sample goes to the ten largest clones. The sample consisted of PBMCs. The receptor set was obtained from a man between 18 and 29 years old in good health and CMV-seropositive.

The genes are TRBV4-1 and TRBJ2-5, with 8 nucleotides matching TRBD1. CDR1 is MGHRA and CDR2 is YSYEKL in the germline V gene. The CDR3 contains 16 residues. The trim removed 3 bases at V and 11 bases at J, leaving 17 bases unmatched. DNA of the CDR3: TGCGCCAGCAGCCACGTACGACAGGGGAAGGGTTTTGAGCAGTACTTC. This codes for CASSHVRQGKGFEQYF.

J is TRBJ2-5 and V is TRBV7-9, with unresolved D. This CDR3 region has 13 residues. The V and J ends lost 2 bases and 5 bases respectively, with 9 bases between them. From germline, CDR1 is SEHNR and CDR2 FQNEAQ (reference sequence). The CDR3, as DNA: TGTGCCAGCAGCTTAACCCCCGCGGAGACCCAGTACTTC. This encodes CASSLTPAETQYF. Complete variable domain (other parts from reference TRBV7-9 and TRBJ2-5): DTGVSQNPRHKITKRGQNVTFRCDPISEHNRLYWYRQTLGQGPEFLTYFQNEAQLEKSRLLSDRFSAERPKGSFSTLEIQRTEQGDSAMYLCASSLTPAETQYFGPGTRLLVL.

The chain recombines TRBV12-5 with TRBJ1-1, with D perhaps matching TRBD1 (6 bases). Germline V lookup: CDR1 LGHNT, CDR2 FRNRAP. The CDR3 length is 13 residues. V lost 5 bases and J 3 bases, leaving 10 bases between the germline ends. CDR3 in DNA: TGTGCTAGTGGTCTCACAGGGTACACTGAAGCTTTCTTT. Protein product: CASGLTGYTEAFF.

V is TRBV1 and J is TRBJ2-1; the table gives TRBD2 as D, unverified against the DNA. TRBV1 is a pseudogene locus. CDR3 length equals 15 residues. This CDR3 reads CTSSTQSGHYNEQFF. The CDR3 region has the DNA TGCACCAGCAGCACCCAGAGCGGGCACTACAATGAGCAGTTCTTC.

This clone occurred many times. The rearrangement uses TRBV2 and TRBJ2-7; 7 bases align to TRBD1. CDR1 and CDR2 from the germline V gene are SNHLY and FYNNEI. V gave up 6 bases and J gave up 0 bases; unmatched junction bases: 5. The CDR3 is made up of 14 amino acids. Here the CDR3 reads CASRRDSSSYEQYF. Written as DNA, the CDR3 is TGTGCCAGCAGGAGGGACAGTAGCTCCTACGAGCAGTACTTC.

The chain uses TRBV5-4 and TRBJ1-2, with a tentative D call TRBD1 (6 bases). Trimming removed 6 bases at V and 0 bases at J, with 24 bases between. CDR3 size: 18 residues. CDR1 and CDR2 from the germline V gene are SGHNT and YYREEE (reference sequence). The DNA for the CDR3 is TGTGCCAGCATCATACAGGGAAGTCCCAAAAGCGCTAACTATGGCTACACCTTC. Protein: CASIIQGSPKSANYGYTF.

The chain joins TRBV5-8 to TRBJ1-4; 9 bases line up with TRBD1. The length of the CDR3 is 15 residues. Germline assignment: CDR1 SGHTS and CDR2 YDEGEE. V trimming: 4 bases; J trimming: 7 bases; junction bases outside the gene matches: 8. CDR3 sequence (DNA): TGTGCCAGCAGCGGCATGACAGGGGGAGGTGAAAAACTGTTTTTT. Amino acids: CASSGMTGGGEKLFF.

The J gene is TRBJ2-3, the V gene TRBV19, with 7 bases identical to TRBD2. With 1 base clipped from V and 2 bases from J, the junction kept 3 bases outside the gene matches. CDR1 is LNHDA and CDR2 is SQIVND in the germline V gene (reference sequence). The CDR3 is 15 amino acids. In DNA form, the CDR3 reads TGTGCCAGTAGTATAGGCGGGAGCCCCACAGATACGCAGTATTTT. Protein product: CASSIGGSPTDTQYF.

This clone has only one observation. In DNA form, the CDR3 reads TGTGCCAGCTCGCTAACTAGCGGGAGCTACGAGCAGTACTTC. This encodes CASSLTSGSYEQYF. The chain has TRBV18 and TRBJ2-7, with TRBD2 matching 11 bases. CDR1 KGHSH and CDR2 LQKENI come from the germline V gene. V lost 6 bases, J lost 3 bases, and 4 bases stayed unmatched. CDR3 length: 14 amino acids. The full variable domain, its missing parts supplied by reference TRBV18 and TRBJ2-7, is NAGVMQNPRHLVRRRGQEARLRCSPMKGHSHVYWYRQLPEEGLKFMVYLQKENIIDESGMPKERFSAEFPKEGPSILRIQQVVRGDSAAYFCASSLTSGSYEQYFGPGTRLTVT.

This chain joins TRBV9 and TRBJ2-3; TRBD2 matches 8 bases. Trimming took 3 bases from V and 2 from J; bases not matched to a gene: 5. CDR3 size: 15 residues. The germline V gene encodes CDR1 SGDLS and CDR2 YYNGEE. The CDR3 reads CASSAGLAHTDTQYF. The CDR3 DNA is TGTGCCAGCAGCGCAGGACTAGCCCACACAGATACGCAGTATTTT.

Only one count was recorded for this clone. This sequence joins TRBV19 and TRBJ1-1; D is unclear. The CDR3 has 13 amino acids. Trimming removed 4 bases from V and 2 bases from J, with 8 bases in between. Germline CDR1 reads LNHDA; CDR2 reads SQIVND (reference sequence). DNA for the CDR3: TGTGCCAGTAGTACCGCCGGTAACACTGAAGCTTTCTTT. It yields the protein CASSTAGNTEAFF.

This chain connects TRBV28 to TRBJ1-2; TRBD1 matches at 8 bases. Trimming cost V 6 bases and J 0 bases; bases outside gene matches: 6. Germline V gene data show CDR1 as MDHEN and CDR2 as SYDVKM. CDR3 length: 15 amino acids. CDR3: CASRTGVGTNYGYTF. The CDR3 bases are TGTGCCAGCAGGACAGGGGTGGGAACTAACTATGGCTACACCTTC.

The chain carries TRBV28 and TRBJ1-3, with 11 bases that match TRBD1. Germline loops: CDR1 MDHEN, CDR2 SYDVKM. The CDR3 length is 17 residues. J lost 4 bases, V lost 5 bases, and 10 bases had no gene match. The CDR3 region has the DNA TGTGCCAGCAGTCCCCCGGGACAGGGGGATTCAGGAAACACCATATATTTT. Translation: CASSPPGQGDSGNTIYF.

The genes are TRBV7-9 and TRBJ2-7; 7 nucleotides agree with TRBD1. Looked up from germline, CDR1 is SEHNR and CDR2 is FQNEAQ (reference sequence). The CDR3 is made up of 14 amino acids. The V and J ends lost 5 bases and 2 bases, in that order; junction bases with no gene match: 6. The CDR3 bases are TGTGCCAGCAGCCCCCTAGGGACAGCCTACGAGCAGTACTTC. This codes for CASSPLGTAYEQYF.

This chain connects TRBV5-1 to TRBJ2-1; 11 bases match TRBD2. Trimming cost V 0 bases and J 12 bases; bases outside gene matches: 8. There are 15 residues in the CDR3. CDR1 SGHRS and CDR2 YFSETQ come from the germline V gene. CDR3 DNA: TGCGCCAGCAGCTTGGTTGGGACTAGCGGTGAGTGGCAGTTCTTC. The encoded protein is CASSLVGTSGEWQFF.

This clone appeared a few times. This chain links TRBV4-1 with TRBJ2-2; 8 nucleotides line up with TRBD1. Trimming took 3 bases from V and 2 from J; bases not matched to a gene: 8. This CDR3 has 17 residues. The germline V gene has CDR1 MGHRA and CDR2 YSYEKL. CDR3 protein: CASSHGQGLFNTGELFF. Written as DNA, the CDR3 is TGCGCCAGCAGCCATGGACAGGGTTTATTTAACACCGGGGAGCTGTTTTTT.

The chain carries TRBV7-6 and TRBJ1-1; D gene unclear. V shed 3 bases and J shed 5 bases, with 19 bases lying between them. Germline loops: CDR1 SGHVS, CDR2 FNYEAQ. This CDR3 contains 16 residues. The CDR3 DNA is TGTGCCAGCAGCTTTGTAGCCTTAAAACCTGATACTGAAGCTTTCTTT. This sequence encodes CASSFVALKPDTEAFF. Based on the CDR3 plus reference TRBV7-6 and TRBJ1-1, the full variable domain is GAGVSQSPRYKVTKRGQDVALRCDPISGHVSLYWYRQALGQGPEFLTYFNYEAQQDKSGLPNDRFSAERPEGSISTLTIQRTEQRDSAMYRCASSFVALKPDTEAFFGQGTRLTVV.

Comment on this clone: The junction differs from germline at one of its ends, possibly a read error. The rearrangement links TRBV6-1 to TRBJ1-4; perhaps TRBD1 as D (5 bases). Per germline, CDR1 MNHNS and CDR2 SASEGT. The CDR3 runs to 15 residues. CDR3 in amino acids: CASREGTATNEKLFF. As DNA, the CDR3 is TGTGCCAGCAGGGAAGGGACTGCAACTAATGAAAAACTGTTTTTT.

This rearrangement joins TRBV5-1 to TRBJ2-7; tentative D call: TRBD2 (5 bases). CDR3 length: 14 amino acids. The germline V gene encodes CDR1 SGHRS and CDR2 YFSETQ. V was clipped by 1 base and J by 0 bases, with 8 bases between them. CDR3 DNA: TGCGCCAGCAGCTTGAGAACTAGCTCCTACGAGCAGTACTTC. Translated: CASSLRTSSYEQYF.

V and J are TRBV28 and TRBJ2-1; no clear D gene. Germline CDR1 reads MDHEN; CDR2 reads SYDVKM. V was clipped by 7 bases and J by 10 bases, with 17 bases between them. This CDR3 is built from 13 residues. The CDR3 sequence is CASTQPQTPEQFF. CDR3 nucleotide sequence: TGTGCCAGCACCCAGCCCCAGACACCCGAGCAGTTCTTC.

V is TRBV2 and J is TRBJ2-7, with 13 bases identical to TRBD2. V lost 7 bases, J lost 3 bases, and 3 bases stayed unmatched. Germline loops: CDR1 SNHLY, CDR2 FYNNEI. The CDR3 is 14 amino acids. The CDR3 is CASIGTSGIYEQYF. The CDR3 DNA follows: TGTGCCAGCATCGGGACTAGCGGGATCTACGAGCAGTACTTC.

The rearrangement joins TRBV21-1 to TRBJ2-7; TRBD1, the D gene given by the table, was not confirmed from the DNA. TRBV21-1 is marked as a pseudogene. The CDR3 runs 13 residues. The CDR3 coding sequence is TGTGCCAGCAGAGACAGGGGACGGTACGAGCAGTACTTC. It is translated as CASRDRGRYEQYF.

DNA of the CDR3: TGTGCCAGCAGGAGAGACAGGGTCAATTCCTACGAGCAGTACTTC. It codes for CASRRDRVNSYEQYF. The genes are TRBV6-1 and TRBJ2-7; 7 nucleotides agree with TRBD1. CDR1 is MNHNS, CDR2 SASEGT, per germline. The CDR3 runs to 15 residues. V lost 6 bases and J lost 1; bases outside the gene matches: 9.